A selection of T cell receptor beta chains follows, all from one sample in a study of Ad26.COV2.S vaccination and SARS-CoV-2 variants. Sequencing was performed with immunoSEQ multiplex PCR; in TCRdb, only in-frame clones are kept and a portion is missing. The sample contains a few hundred thousand clones, over 75% of which appear only once. Source: peripheral blood, taken in a trial of Ad26.COV2.S vaccine versus placebo. Every receptor here comes from a person aged 18-60 years who received the Ad26.COV2.S COVID-19 vaccine or a placebo. The CDR3 runs from the conserved cysteine through the conserved F or W. The D gene is left open where the match is weak. Rows may omit the clone size; those that give it use once, few, many or a size class.

.	TRBV15	.	TRBJ2-7	TGTGCCACCAGTCGGGACATATCCTACGAGCAGTACTTC	CATSRDISYEQYF
once	TRBV7-9	TRBD1	TRBJ2-7	TGTGCCAGCAGCCCAACAGGGGGCGGTTTCGGCGAGCAGTACTTC	CASSPTGGGFGEQYF
.	TRBV6-1	TRBD2	TRBJ2-7	TGTGCCAGCAGTGAATTAGCGGGGAGAGCCTACGAGCAGTACTTC	CASSELAGRAYEQYF
.	TRBV6-5	.	TRBJ1-2	TGTGCCAGCAGTTACCCTCCAGGGGTGGGCTACACCTTC	CASSYPPGVGYTF
.	TRBV5-6	.	TRBJ1-4	TGTGCCAGCAGCTTGCCCGGAGCAACTAATGAAAAACTGTTTTTT	CASSLPGATNEKLFF
.	TRBV24-1	.	TRBJ2-1	TGTGCCACCAGTGAATCAGGGGGGATAAAGCAGTTCTTC	CATSESGGIKQFF
.	TRBV5-6	.	TRBJ2-7	TGTGCCAGCCTGGCCGTGTCTAAACCCTACGAGCAGTACTTC	CASLAVSKPYEQYF
.	TRBV3-1/TRBV3-2	.	TRBJ1-5	TGTGCCAGCAGCCAAGTCGGTGGGCCCCAGCATTTT	CASSQVGGPQHF
few	TRBV2	TRBD1	TRBJ1-2	TGTGCCAGCACCTTGAGGGAAGGGGGCGCCTTGGCTAACTATGGCTACACCTTC	CASTLREGGALANYGYTF
.	TRBV6-2/TRBV6-3	.	TRBJ1-2	TGTGCCAGCAGTTACTCCCCCATTGCGGGACTTTATGGCTACACCTTC	CASSYSPIAGLYGYTF
.	TRBV7-2	.	TRBJ2-5	TGTGCCAGCAGCTTAGGGGTTGGAGGGGGCGCGGGTGAGACCCAGTACTTC	CASSLGVGGGAGETQYF
.	TRBV28	TRBD1	TRBJ1-5	TGTGCCAGCAGTTCGGACCAGGACAGGTACAATCAGCCCCAGCATTTT	CASSSDQDRYNQPQHF
.	TRBV4-1	.	TRBJ2-3	TGCGCCAGCCGACTTAGTTTCGGAGATACGCAGTATTTT	CASRLSFGDTQYF
.	TRBV7-2	.	TRBJ1-5	TGTGCCAGCAGCTCCGTACCCAAGAATCAGCCCCAGCATTTT	CASSSVPKNQPQHF
.	TRBV28	.	TRBJ2-3	TGTGCCACCTATGCTATCTGGGGAAGGTCAGATACGCAGTATTTT	CATYAIWGRSDTQYF
.	TRBV9	.	TRBJ2-7	TGTGCCAGCAGCCCCAGCTTGACGGTTATCTACGAGCAGTACTTC	CASSPSLTVIYEQYF
few	TRBV12-1	.	TRBJ2-7	TGTGCCAGCAGCCTCCGGACAGGCGTCTCCTACGAGCAGTACTTC	CASSLRTGVSYEQYF
.	TRBV4-3	.	TRBJ2-1	TGCGCCAGCAGCCAAGGACTGGCGGTGTTCTTC	CASSQGLAVFF
.	TRBV7-6	.	TRBJ1-6	TGTGCCAGCAGCCTAGGGGGGAATTCACCCCTCCACTTT	CASSLGGNSPLHF
.	TRBV6-2/TRBV6-3	TRBD1	TRBJ2-7	TGTGCCAGCAGTTACAACGACAGGGCCTCCTACGAGCAGTACTTC	CASSYNDRASYEQYF
.	TRBV7-9	.	TRBJ1-1	TGTGCCAGCAGCCGGACACAGAACACTGAAGCTTTCTTT	CASSRTQNTEAFF
.	TRBV6-1	.	TRBJ1-5	TGTGCCAGCAGTGAGTCAAGGGGTCATCAGCCCCAGCATTTT	CASSESRGHQPQHF
.	TRBV5-1	.	TRBJ1-5	TGCGCCAGCAGCTTGAGTGGGAATAGCAATCAGCCCCAGCATTTT	CASSLSGNSNQPQHF
.	TRBV11-3	.	TRBJ2-1	TGTGCCAGCAGCTTAGAGTCTTTCGGTGAGCAGTTCTTC	CASSLESFGEQFF
.	TRBV5-1	TRBD1	TRBJ2-1	TGCGCCAGCAGGGTCGGACAGGGGGCGCAAGGTGAGCAGTTCTTC	CASRVGQGAQGEQFF
.	TRBV27	TRBD1	TRBJ1-2	TGTGCCAGCAGTCTCCATGGACAGGTCGTAAATGGCTACACCTTC	CASSLHGQVVNGYTF
.	TRBV15	.	TRBJ1-5	TGTGCCACCAGCAGAGATATTAGTTCGGGAAATCAGCCCCAGCATTTT	CATSRDISSGNQPQHF
.	TRBV25-1	.	TRBJ2-1	TGTGCCAGCAGTGAAAGACGGGGTTATAATGAGCAGTTCTTC	CASSERRGYNEQFF
.	TRBV7-2	TRBD2	TRBJ2-3	TGTGCCAGCAGCCTCAGACTAGCGGGGGGATCAGATACGCAGTATTTT	CASSLRLAGGSDTQYF
few	TRBV7-3	.	TRBJ1-6	TGTGCCAGCAGCTTAGGGTTTGGTTCACCCCTCCACTTT	CASSLGFGSPLHF
.	TRBV20-1	.	TRBJ1-5	TGCAGTACCGAGAAGGGCCAGCCCCAGCATTTT	CSTEKGQPQHF
.	TRBV10-3	.	TRBJ2-5	TGTGCCATCAGTGAGTCTTTATTTGGCAGGGGTCAAGAGACCCAGTACTTC	CAISESLFGRGQETQYF
once	TRBV10-3	.	TRBJ1-1	TGTGCCATCAGTGAGTTCCCTCGGAACACTGAAGCTTTCTTT	CAISEFPRNTEAFF
.	TRBV21-1	.	TRBJ1-5	TGTGCCAGCAGACTAGGGGCTAGCAATCAGCCCCAGCATTTT	CASRLGASNQPQHF
.	TRBV5-1	.	TRBJ1-1	TGCGCCAGCAGGTTGTCGGTCATGGGGGCAGAGAACACTGAAGCTTTCTTT	CASRLSVMGAENTEAFF
.	TRBV13	.	TRBJ2-7	TGTGCCAGCAGCATTCGCCAGGGAATCCCCTACGAGCAGTACTTC	CASSIRQGIPYEQYF
.	TRBV11-2	.	TRBJ1-1	TGTGCCAGCAGCTTATTTTACACCGCTGAAGCTTTCTTT	CASSLFYTAEAFF
.	TRBV27	.	TRBJ2-7	TGTGCCAGCAGTTTATCACCGGGCGGCTACGAGCAGTACTTC	CASSLSPGGYEQYF
.	TRBV6-5	.	TRBJ1-1	TGTGCCAGCAGATTCATGAACACTGAAGCTTTCTTT	CASRFMNTEAFF
.	TRBV3-1/TRBV3-2	.	TRBJ1-4	TGTGCCAGCAGCCAAAATCCCGGGGGGAATGAAAAACTGTTTTTT	CASSQNPGGNEKLFF
.	TRBV5-8	.	TRBJ1-2	TGTGCCATGACCAACCGAAGACAGGCAAGAAGGGCTAACTATGGCTACACCTTC	CAMTNRRQARRANYGYTF
once	TRBV4-3	.	TRBJ1-2	TGCGCCAGCAGCCAAGACTGGACAGATCTTTATGGCTACACCTTC	CASSQDWTDLYGYTF
.	TRBV13	TRBD1	TRBJ1-2	TGTGCCAGCACCGTATCTCGGGACAGGGGTGACTATGGCTACACCTTC	CASTVSRDRGDYGYTF
.	TRBV4-3	.	TRBJ2-3	TGCGCCAGCAGCCAAGATAAAGTGACGACAGATACGCAGTATTTT	CASSQDKVTTDTQYF
.	TRBV28	.	TRBJ1-1	TGTGCCAGCAATCTTTATGGAGACAGGAACACTGAAGCTTTCTTT	CASNLYGDRNTEAFF
.	TRBV7-9	.	TRBJ1-1	TGTGCCAGCAGCTTGACAGTGAACACTGAAGCTTTCTTT	CASSLTVNTEAFF
.	TRBV29-1	.	TRBJ2-4	TGCAGCGTTGATTCCGGGGGCGCGGGAAACATTCAGTACTTC	CSVDSGGAGNIQYF
.	TRBV14	TRBD1	TRBJ2-5	TGTGCCAGCACCGAGACAGGGCGGCAAGAGACCCAGTACTTC	CASTETGRQETQYF
.	TRBV4-2	.	TRBJ1-3	TGTGCCAGCAGCCAAGCTGGGGACCTCTCTGGAAACACCATATATTTT	CASSQAGDLSGNTIYF